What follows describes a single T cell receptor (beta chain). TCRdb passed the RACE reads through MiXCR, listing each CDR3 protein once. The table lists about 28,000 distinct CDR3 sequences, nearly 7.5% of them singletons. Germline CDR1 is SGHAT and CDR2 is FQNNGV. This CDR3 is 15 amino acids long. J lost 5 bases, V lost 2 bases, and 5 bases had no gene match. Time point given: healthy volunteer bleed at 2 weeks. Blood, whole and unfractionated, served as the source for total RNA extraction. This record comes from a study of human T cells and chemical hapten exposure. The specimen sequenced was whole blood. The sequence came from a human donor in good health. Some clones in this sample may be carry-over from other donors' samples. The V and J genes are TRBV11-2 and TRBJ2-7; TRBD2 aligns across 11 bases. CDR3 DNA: TGTGCCAGCAGCTTATGGGGACTAGCGGCTGACGAGCAGTACTTC. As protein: CASSLWGLAADEQYF.